This entry features one T cell receptor (beta chain) sequence. Its antigen remains unknown. Vbeta (60) and Jbeta (13) primers were used in the PCR. The protocol was immunoSEQ multiplex PCR, while the TCRdb copy is restricted to in-frame clones and leaves out a portion. The sample includes 150,000 to 180,000 clones, around 79% of them seen just once. In nominal health when sampled, donors likely had unrecorded immune exposures nonetheless. The CDR3 is 17 residues long. The V end lost 1 base, the J end lost 1 base, and 16 bases lay between the germline ends. The germline gives CDR1 GTSNPN, CDR2 SVGIG (reference sequence). This sample was taken from a study of cytomegalovirus exposure and HLA in healthy donors. Study-wide points: According to reports, the classifier identified cytomegalovirus status with high specificity and sensitivity. Indistinguishable V segments such as TRBV6-2 and TRBV6-3 were excluded. As a later analysis revealed, most CMV-associated TCR beta chains appeared HLA-restricted.

This chain connects TRBV30 to TRBJ2-2, with D possibly matching TRBD1 (6 bases). Sequencing used PBMCs. This receptor was identified in a man aged 30 to 39 in good health and CMV-seropositive. CDR3 sequence reads: CAWSARTDLRNTGELFF. In nucleotides, the CDR3 is TGTGCCTGGAGTGCAAGGACAGACTTGCGGAACACCGGGGAGCTGTTTTTT.